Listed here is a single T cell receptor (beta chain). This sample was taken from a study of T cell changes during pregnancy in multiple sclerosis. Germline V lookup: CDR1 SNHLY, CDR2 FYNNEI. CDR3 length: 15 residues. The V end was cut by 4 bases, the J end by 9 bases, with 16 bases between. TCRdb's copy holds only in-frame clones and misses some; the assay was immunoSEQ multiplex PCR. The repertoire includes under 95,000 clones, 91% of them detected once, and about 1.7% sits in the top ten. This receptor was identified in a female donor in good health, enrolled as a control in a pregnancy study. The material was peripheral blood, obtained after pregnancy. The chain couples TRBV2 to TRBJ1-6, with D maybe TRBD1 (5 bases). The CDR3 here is CASSVQSGYSSPLHF. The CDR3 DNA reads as TGTGCCAGCAGTGTTCAGTCAGGGTACAGTTCACCCCTCCACTTT.